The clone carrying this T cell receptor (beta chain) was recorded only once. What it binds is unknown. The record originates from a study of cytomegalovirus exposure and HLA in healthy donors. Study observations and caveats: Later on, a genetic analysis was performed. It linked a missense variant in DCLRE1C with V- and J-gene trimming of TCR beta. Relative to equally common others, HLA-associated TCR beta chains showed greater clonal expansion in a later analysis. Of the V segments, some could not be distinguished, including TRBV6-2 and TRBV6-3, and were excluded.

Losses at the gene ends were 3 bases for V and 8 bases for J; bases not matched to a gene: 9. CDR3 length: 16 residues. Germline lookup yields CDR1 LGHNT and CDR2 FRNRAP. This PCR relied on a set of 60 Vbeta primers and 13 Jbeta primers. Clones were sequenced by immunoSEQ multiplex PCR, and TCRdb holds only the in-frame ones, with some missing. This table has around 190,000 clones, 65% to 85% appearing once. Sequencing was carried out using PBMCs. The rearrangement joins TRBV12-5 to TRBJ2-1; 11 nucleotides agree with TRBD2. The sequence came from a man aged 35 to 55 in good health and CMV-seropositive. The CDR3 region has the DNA TGTGCTAGTGGTTTAGGACTAGCGGGTATGGGGGATGAGCAGTTCTTC. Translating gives CASGLGLAGMGDEQFF.